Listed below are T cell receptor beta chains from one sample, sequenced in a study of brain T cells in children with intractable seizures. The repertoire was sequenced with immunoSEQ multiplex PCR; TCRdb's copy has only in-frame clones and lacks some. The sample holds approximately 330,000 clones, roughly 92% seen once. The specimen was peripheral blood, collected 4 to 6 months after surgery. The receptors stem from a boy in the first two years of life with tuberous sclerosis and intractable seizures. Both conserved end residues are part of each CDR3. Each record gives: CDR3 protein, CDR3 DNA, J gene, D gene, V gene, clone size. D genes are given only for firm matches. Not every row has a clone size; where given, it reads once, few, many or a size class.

CDR3 protein: CASSVSGGLDEQYF
CDR3 DNA: TGTGCCAGCAGCGTAAGCGGGGGTTTGGACGAGCAGTACTTC
J gene: TRBJ2-7
D gene: TRBD2
V gene: TRBV9
clone size: -

CDR3 protein: CASSEAGAPDYGYTF
CDR3 DNA: TGTGCCAGCAGTGAGGCGGGGGCCCCAGACTATGGCTACACCTTC
J gene: TRBJ1-2
D gene: -
V gene: TRBV2
clone size: once

CDR3 protein: CASSIDLKNQPQHF
CDR3 DNA: TGCGCCAGCAGCATTGACCTGAAGAATCAGCCCCAGCATTTT
J gene: TRBJ1-5
D gene: -
V gene: TRBV4-1
clone size: -

CDR3 protein: CASSDRGPGYEQYF
CDR3 DNA: TGTGCCAGCAGTGACAGGGGGCCAGGTTACGAGCAGTACTTC
J gene: TRBJ2-7
D gene: TRBD1
V gene: TRBV6-1
clone size: -

CDR3 protein: CASSPGLNRGYGYTF
CDR3 DNA: TGTGCCAGCAGCCCCGGGTTGAACAGGGGCTATGGCTACACCTTC
J gene: TRBJ1-2
D gene: TRBD1
V gene: TRBV7-2
clone size: -

CDR3 protein: CASSPDRAFSGANVLTF
CDR3 DNA: TGTGCCAGCAGCCCCGACAGGGCCTTCTCTGGGGCCAACGTCCTGACTTTC
J gene: TRBJ2-6
D gene: TRBD1
V gene: TRBV5-5
clone size: -

CDR3 protein: CASRETRLAEQFF
CDR3 DNA: TGTGCCAGCAGGGAGACGAGACTAGCGGAGCAGTTCTTC
J gene: TRBJ2-1
D gene: TRBD2
V gene: TRBV5-4
clone size: -

CDR3 protein: CASSDRDRGSNYGYTF
CDR3 DNA: TGTGCCAGCAGCGACCGGGACAGGGGTTCTAACTATGGCTACACCTTC
J gene: TRBJ1-2
D gene: TRBD1
V gene: TRBV27
clone size: -

CDR3 protein: CAWRIMRGNTEAFF
CDR3 DNA: TGTGCCTGGAGGATCATGAGGGGCAACACTGAAGCTTTCTTT
J gene: TRBJ1-1
D gene: -
V gene: TRBV30
clone size: few

CDR3 protein: CASIRTGANTEAFF
CDR3 DNA: TGTGCCAGTATCCGGACAGGGGCGAACACTGAAGCTTTCTTT
J gene: TRBJ1-1
D gene: TRBD1
V gene: TRBV19
clone size: -

CDR3 protein: CATSRLPELAKNIQYF
CDR3 DNA: TGTGCCACCAGCAGACTTCCGGAGCTAGCCAAAAACATTCAGTACTTC
J gene: TRBJ2-4
D gene: -
V gene: TRBV15
clone size: once

CDR3 protein: CASSNVLGGTEAFF
CDR3 DNA: TGTGCCAGTAGTAACGTGTTGGGGGGCACTGAAGCTTTCTTT
J gene: TRBJ1-1
D gene: -
V gene: TRBV19
clone size: -

CDR3 protein: CASSIQGRTEAFF
CDR3 DNA: TGTGCCAGTAGTATCCAGGGGCGGACTGAAGCTTTCTTT
J gene: TRBJ1-1
D gene: -
V gene: TRBV19
clone size: few

CDR3 protein: CASSLGLAVEEQYF
CDR3 DNA: TGCGCCAGCAGCTTGGGACTAGCGGTAGAGGAGCAGTACTTC
J gene: TRBJ2-7
D gene: TRBD2
V gene: TRBV5-1
clone size: -

CDR3 protein: CASSFSTGSGANVLTF
CDR3 DNA: TGTGCCAGCAGCTTCTCCACAGGGTCTGGGGCCAACGTCCTGACTTTC
J gene: TRBJ2-6
D gene: -
V gene: TRBV7-9
clone size: -

CDR3 protein: CASSYSGDRHQPQHF
CDR3 DNA: TGTGCCAGCAGTTACTCGGGGGACAGGCATCAGCCCCAGCATTTT
J gene: TRBJ1-5
D gene: TRBD1
V gene: TRBV6-5
clone size: -

CDR3 protein: CASSLEQGQVF
CDR3 DNA: TGTGCCAGCAGCTTGGAACAGGGTCAGGTCTTC
J gene: TRBJ2-1
D gene: -
V gene: TRBV5-6
clone size: once

CDR3 protein: CASSPQHSTDTQYF
CDR3 DNA: TGTGCCAGCAGCCCCCAGCACAGCACAGATACGCAGTATTTT
J gene: TRBJ2-3
D gene: -
V gene: TRBV7-3
clone size: -

CDR3 protein: CASSIGAGLAGKDGELFF
CDR3 DNA: TGTGCCAGTAGTATAGGAGCGGGACTAGCGGGAAAGGACGGGGAGCTGTTTTTT
J gene: TRBJ2-2
D gene: TRBD2
V gene: TRBV19
clone size: -

CDR3 protein: CASSLGAGTYEQYF
CDR3 DNA: TGTGCCAGCAGCTTGGGGGCAGGAACCTACGAGCAGTACTTC
J gene: TRBJ2-7
D gene: -
V gene: TRBV11-2
clone size: -

CDR3 protein: CASSLAAGPTYEQYF
CDR3 DNA: TGTGCCAGCAGCTTAGCGGCAGGGCCGACCTACGAGCAGTACTTC
J gene: TRBJ2-7
D gene: -
V gene: TRBV7-9
clone size: -

CDR3 protein: CAISEQGGTNTYEQYF
CDR3 DNA: TGTGCCATCAGTGAGCAAGGAGGGACCAACACGTACGAGCAGTACTTC
J gene: TRBJ2-7
D gene: -
V gene: TRBV10-3
clone size: -

CDR3 protein: CASSLLAGGNEQFF
CDR3 DNA: TGCGCCAGCAGCTTATTGGCGGGGGGGAATGAGCAGTTCTTC
J gene: TRBJ2-1
D gene: TRBD2
V gene: TRBV5-1
clone size: -

CDR3 protein: CASSQDSGRNSPLHF
CDR3 DNA: TGTGCCAGCAGCCAAGACTCAGGGCGGAATTCACCCCTCCACTTT
J gene: TRBJ1-6
D gene: -
V gene: TRBV3-1/TRBV3-2
clone size: -

CDR3 protein: CASSLISGATNEQFF
CDR3 DNA: TGTGCCAGCAGCTTAATTAGCGGGGCGACCAATGAGCAGTTCTTC
J gene: TRBJ2-1
D gene: TRBD2
V gene: TRBV13
clone size: -

CDR3 protein: CASSRRTGSGEKLFF
CDR3 DNA: TGTGCCAGCAGCCGGAGGACAGGGTCGGGTGAAAAACTGTTTTTT
J gene: TRBJ1-4
D gene: TRBD1
V gene: TRBV3-1/TRBV3-2
clone size: -

CDR3 protein: CASSETLGRWQFF
CDR3 DNA: TGTGCCAGCAGTGAAACTCTAGGACGGTGGCAGTTCTTC
J gene: TRBJ2-1
D gene: -
V gene: TRBV6-4
clone size: -

CDR3 protein: CASSISQNIQYF
CDR3 DNA: TGTGCCAGTAGTATTAGTCAAAACATTCAGTACTTC
J gene: TRBJ2-4
D gene: -
V gene: TRBV19
clone size: -

CDR3 protein: CASSLVRWLGPDEQFF
CDR3 DNA: TGTGCCAGCAGCTTAGTTCGCTGGCTGGGACCCGATGAGCAGTTCTTC
J gene: TRBJ2-1
D gene: -
V gene: TRBV11-2
clone size: -

CDR3 protein: CASSIDPVQETQYF
CDR3 DNA: TGTGCCAGTAGTATAGATCCAGTCCAAGAGACCCAGTACTTC
J gene: TRBJ2-5
D gene: -
V gene: TRBV19
clone size: -

CDR3 protein: CASSESRTGRYGYTF
CDR3 DNA: TGTGCCAGCAGTGAATCTCGGACAGGGCGCTATGGCTACACCTTC
J gene: TRBJ1-2
D gene: TRBD1
V gene: TRBV25-1
clone size: -

CDR3 protein: CAWSAVGNTIYF
CDR3 DNA: TGTGCCTGGAGTGCTGTTGGAAACACCATATATTTT
J gene: TRBJ1-3
D gene: -
V gene: TRBV30
clone size: -

CDR3 protein: CASSSSSGGFF
CDR3 DNA: TGTGCCAGCAGCTCGTCTAGCGGGGGGTTCTTC
J gene: TRBJ2-1
D gene: TRBD2
V gene: TRBV11-2
clone size: -

CDR3 protein: CASSWDTRSAEAFF
CDR3 DNA: TGCGCCAGCAGCTGGGACACCCGGTCGGCTGAAGCTTTCTTT
J gene: TRBJ1-1
D gene: -
V gene: TRBV10-2
clone size: -

CDR3 protein: CASPWLTGELFF
CDR3 DNA: TGCGCCAGCCCCTGGTTGACCGGGGAGCTGTTTTTT
J gene: TRBJ2-2
D gene: -
V gene: TRBV5-1
clone size: -

CDR3 protein: CASRKRGEGTEAFF
CDR3 DNA: TGTGCCAGCAGAAAGAGGGGGGAGGGCACTGAAGCTTTCTTT
J gene: TRBJ1-1
D gene: -
V gene: TRBV25-1
clone size: -

CDR3 protein: CASSGLVYEQYF
CDR3 DNA: TGTGCCAGCAGCGGATTGGTTTACGAGCAGTACTTC
J gene: TRBJ2-7
D gene: -
V gene: TRBV11-2
clone size: -

CDR3 protein: CASSTPGQGANTQYF
CDR3 DNA: TGTGCCAGCAGTACGCCGGGACAGGGGGCTAATACGCAGTATTTT
J gene: TRBJ2-3
D gene: TRBD1
V gene: TRBV6-2/TRBV6-3
clone size: once

CDR3 protein: CASSQGQGYEQYF
CDR3 DNA: TGTGCCAGCAGCCAAGGCCAGGGTTACGAGCAGTACTTC
J gene: TRBJ2-7
D gene: -
V gene: TRBV14
clone size: -

CDR3 protein: CASSWDSVATNEKLFF
CDR3 DNA: TGTGCCAGCAGTTGGGACAGCGTTGCAACTAATGAAAAACTGTTTTTT
J gene: TRBJ1-4
D gene: TRBD1
V gene: TRBV2
clone size: once

CDR3 protein: CASSLGRLYEQYF
CDR3 DNA: TGCGCCAGCAGCTTGGGTCGGCTTTACGAGCAGTACTTC
J gene: TRBJ2-7
D gene: -
V gene: TRBV5-1
clone size: once

CDR3 protein: CASGLVWGEAFF
CDR3 DNA: TGTGCTAGTGGTTTGGTCTGGGGTGAAGCTTTCTTT
J gene: TRBJ1-1
D gene: -
V gene: TRBV12-5
clone size: -

CDR3 protein: CASSHRQGTLDEQYF
CDR3 DNA: TGTGCCAGCAGCCATCGACAGGGGACCCTTGACGAGCAGTACTTC
J gene: TRBJ2-7
D gene: TRBD1
V gene: TRBV13
clone size: -

CDR3 protein: CASGRGPMNTEAFF
CDR3 DNA: TGTGCCAGCGGCCGTGGTCCGATGAACACTGAAGCTTTCTTT
J gene: TRBJ1-1
D gene: -
V gene: TRBV13
clone size: -

CDR3 protein: CASSQEFDETPRGF
CDR3 DNA: TGCGCCAGCAGCCAAGAATTTGATGAAACCCCCCGGGGTTTC
J gene: TRBJ2-7
D gene: -
V gene: TRBV4-1
clone size: once

CDR3 protein: CASSFQDRGLGTEAFF
CDR3 DNA: TGTGCCAGCTCTTTCCAGGACAGGGGTTTAGGGACTGAAGCTTTCTTT
J gene: TRBJ1-1
D gene: TRBD1
V gene: TRBV18
clone size: -